This T cell receptor beta chain was recorded in a study of T-cell reconstitution after alpha-beta-depleted transplantation in children. The CDR3 spans 12 residues. The V segment lost 10 bases and the J segment 6 bases; nucleotides outside the gene matches: 6. Germline lookup yields CDR1 SNHLY and CDR2 FYNNEI. Construction of the TCRbeta library involved unique molecular identifiers. MiXCR, applied by TCRdb to the PCR reads, yields one record per CDR3 protein. The sample contains under 300,000 distinct CDR3 sequences, over 9.5% of which appear only once. This material consisted of PBMCs from the stem cell graft donor, taken from the stem cell graft. The sequence was obtained from a human donor who donated a stem cell graft to a child with SCID. V is TRBV2 and J is TRBJ2-7; 10 bases match TRBD1. The chain's CDR3 is CAIAGTGAEQYF. The CDR3 nucleotides are TGTGCCATTGCCGGGACAGGGGCCGAGCAGTACTTC.